This passage covers 7 T cell receptor beta chains from one sample sequenced in a study of shared clonotypes between healthy human individuals. As defined, naive CD8 cells were CD45RO-negative and positively selected for CCR7, with terminally differentiated effector memory CD45RA+ cells excluded. Data came from immunoSEQ multiplex PCR; TCRdb stores just in-frame clones and leaves some out. The sample gives more than 2 million clones, about 94% of which show up once; around 1.1% is in the top ten. Sequencing was performed on naive CD8+ T cells sorted from blood. The receptors were gathered from a man aged 18 to 29 in good health.

The chain combines TRBV6-1 with TRBJ1-6; TRBD1 matches at 8 bases. The trim removed 4 bases at V and 4 bases at J, leaving 6 bases unmatched. The CDR3 totals 16 residues. Germline V gene data show CDR1 as MNHNS and CDR2 as SASEGT. As DNA, the CDR3 is TGTGCCAGCAGTGTGAACAGGGGGGTGTATAATTCACCCCTCCACTTT. This sequence encodes CASSVNRGVYNSPLHF.

The count of this clone is one. CDR3 loop: CASSQAGGRALYGYTF. For the CDR3, the DNA is TGCGCCAGCAGCCAAGCTGGGGGGAGGGCCCTGTATGGCTACACCTTC. The rearrangement links TRBV4-1 to TRBJ1-2, with TRBD1 as a possible D gene (5 bases). The CDR3 sequence is 16 residues long. Trimming removed 1 base at V and 5 bases at J, with 17 bases between. Per the germline V gene, CDR1 is MGHRA and CDR2 is YSYEKL.

The chain combines TRBV6-5 with TRBJ2-7; 7 bases are shared with TRBD1. V lost 0 bases and J lost 6; bases outside the gene matches: 11. The germline gives CDR1 MNHEY, CDR2 SVGAGI. The length of the CDR3 is 16 residues. The CDR3 coding sequence is TGTGCCAGCAGTTACTCGACAGGGCAGCGTGGTTTCGAGCAGTACTTC. Its protein is CASSYSTGQRGFEQYF.

V is TRBV5-6 and J is TRBJ2-2, with D maybe TRBD2 (6 bases). Per the germline V gene, CDR1 is SGHDT and CDR2 is YYEEEE. V was pared by 7 bases and J by 4 bases, with 20 bases between. This CDR3 region has 16 residues. Written as DNA, the CDR3 is TGTGCCAGCCTATCCCTCCTCTTCGGGAGCACCGGGGAGCTGTTTTTT. Protein product: CASLSLLFGSTGELFF.

This chain joins TRBV4-1 and TRBJ2-7; 7 nucleotides align to TRBD2. The V and J ends lost 4 bases and 5 bases, in that order; junction bases with no gene match: 11. Germline V lookup: CDR1 MGHRA, CDR2 YSYEKL. CDR3 length equals 15 residues. CDR3 in amino acids: CASSPRTRPSDEQYF. In nucleotides, the CDR3 is TGCGCCAGCAGCCCCCGGACTAGACCATCGGACGAGCAGTACTTC.

The genes are TRBV20-1 and TRBJ2-1; D is perhaps TRBD1 or TRBD2 (6 bases each). Trimming removed 0 bases from V and 10 bases from J, with 7 bases in between. Looked up from germline, CDR1 is DFQATT and CDR2 is SNEGSKA (reference sequence). The CDR3 runs 11 residues. CDR3 in amino acids: CSAREGGEQFF. Written as DNA, the CDR3 is TGCAGTGCTAGAGAGGGGGGCGAGCAGTTCTTC.

The chain uses TRBV2 and TRBJ2-7, with 9 bases matching TRBD1. Germline CDR1 and CDR2: SNHLY and FYNNEI. The ends lost 4 bases at V and 2 bases at J; junction bases unmatched: 12. This CDR3 is built from 17 residues. In DNA, the CDR3 is TGTGCCAGCAGTGTCCCGAACCACGGGACAGGGACCTACGAGCAGTACTTC. Its protein product is CASSVPNHGTGTYEQYF.